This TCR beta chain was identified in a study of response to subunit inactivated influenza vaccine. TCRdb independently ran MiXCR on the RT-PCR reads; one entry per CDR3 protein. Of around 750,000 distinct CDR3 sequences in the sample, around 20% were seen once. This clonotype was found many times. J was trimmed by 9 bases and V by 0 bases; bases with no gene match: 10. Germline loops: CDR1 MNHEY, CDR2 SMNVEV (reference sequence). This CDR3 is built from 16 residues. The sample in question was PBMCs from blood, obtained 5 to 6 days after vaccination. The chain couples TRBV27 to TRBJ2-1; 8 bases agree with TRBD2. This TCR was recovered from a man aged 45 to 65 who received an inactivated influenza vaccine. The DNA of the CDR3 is TGTGCCAGCAGTTTATCTCCGGGAGGGAGCTTCCTTGAGCAGTTCTTC. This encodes CASSLSPGGSFLEQFF.